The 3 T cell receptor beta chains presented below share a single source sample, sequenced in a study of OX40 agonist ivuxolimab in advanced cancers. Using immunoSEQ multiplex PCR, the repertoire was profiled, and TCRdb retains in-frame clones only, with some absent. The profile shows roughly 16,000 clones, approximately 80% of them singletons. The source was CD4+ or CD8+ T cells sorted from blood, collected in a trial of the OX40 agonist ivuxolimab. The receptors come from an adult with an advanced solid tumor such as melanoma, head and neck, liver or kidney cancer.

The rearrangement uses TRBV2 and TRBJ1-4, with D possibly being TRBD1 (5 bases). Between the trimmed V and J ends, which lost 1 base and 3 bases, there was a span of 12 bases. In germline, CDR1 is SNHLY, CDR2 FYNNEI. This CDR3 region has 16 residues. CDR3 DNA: TGTGCCAGCAGTGAAGTTTGGGGGACGGCTAATGAAAAACTGTTTTTT. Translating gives CASSEVWGTANEKLFF. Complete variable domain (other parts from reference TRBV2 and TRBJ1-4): EPEVTQTPSHQVTQMGQEVILRCVPISNHLYFYWYRQILGQKVEFLVSFYNNEISEKSEIFDDQFSVERPDGSNFTLKIRSTKLEDSAMYFCASSEVWGTANEKLFFGSGTQLSVL.

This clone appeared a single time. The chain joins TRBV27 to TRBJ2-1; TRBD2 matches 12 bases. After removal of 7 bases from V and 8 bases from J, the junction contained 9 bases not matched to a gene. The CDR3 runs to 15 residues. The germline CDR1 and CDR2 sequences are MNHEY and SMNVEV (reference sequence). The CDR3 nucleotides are TGTGCCAGCACCCCACTAGCGGGGGGTGGGTATGAGCAGTTCTTC. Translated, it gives CASTPLAGGGYEQFF.

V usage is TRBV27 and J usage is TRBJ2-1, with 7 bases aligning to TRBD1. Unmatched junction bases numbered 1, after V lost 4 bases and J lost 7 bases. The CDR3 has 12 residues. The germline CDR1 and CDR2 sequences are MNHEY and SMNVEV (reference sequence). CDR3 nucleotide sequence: TGTGCCAGCAGTTCACAGGGGAATGAGCAGTTCTTC. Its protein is CASSSQGNEQFF.